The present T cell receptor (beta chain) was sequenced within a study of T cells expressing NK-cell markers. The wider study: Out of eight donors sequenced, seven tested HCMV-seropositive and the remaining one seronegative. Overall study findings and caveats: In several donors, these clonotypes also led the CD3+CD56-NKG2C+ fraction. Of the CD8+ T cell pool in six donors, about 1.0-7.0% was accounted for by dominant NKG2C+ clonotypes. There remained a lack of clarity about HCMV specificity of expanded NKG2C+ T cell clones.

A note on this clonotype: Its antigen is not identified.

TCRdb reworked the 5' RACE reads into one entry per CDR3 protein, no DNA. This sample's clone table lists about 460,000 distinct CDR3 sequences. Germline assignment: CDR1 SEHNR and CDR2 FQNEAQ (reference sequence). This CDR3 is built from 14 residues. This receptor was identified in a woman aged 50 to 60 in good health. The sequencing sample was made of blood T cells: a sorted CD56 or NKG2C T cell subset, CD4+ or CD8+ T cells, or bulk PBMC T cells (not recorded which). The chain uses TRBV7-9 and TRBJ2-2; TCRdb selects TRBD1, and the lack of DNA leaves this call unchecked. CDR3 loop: CASGRTGPDGELFF.